Shown below are 28 T cell receptor beta chains from a single sample sequenced in a study of cytomegalovirus exposure and HLA in healthy donors. Primers for the PCR totalled 60 Vbeta and 13 Jbeta. TCRdb's table, derived via immunoSEQ multiplex PCR, lists solely in-frame clones and lacks some. The sample includes more than 95,000 clones, around 80% of them seen just once. The sequencing sample was made of PBMCs. The receptors here all came from a man aged 25-40 years in good health and CMV-seropositive.

J is TRBJ2-3 and V is TRBV27; D may be TRBD1 (6 bases). Trimming removed 6 bases at V and 8 bases at J, with 12 bases between. Germline CDR1 MNHEY, CDR2 SMNVEV (reference sequence). There are 12 residues in the CDR3. CDR3: CASSPEGGTQYF. In DNA, the CDR3 is TGTGCCAGCAGCCCCGAAGGGGGTACGCAGTATTTT.

The rearrangement uses TRBV6-4 and TRBJ2-7, with 10 nucleotides matching TRBD2. Germline V lookup: CDR1 MRHNA, CDR2 SNTAGT. CDR3 length: 15 amino acids. The J segment lost 3 bases and the V segment lost 4 bases, leaving 6 bases of the junction unmatched. The CDR3 nucleotides read TGTGCCAGCAGTGCCCTAGCGGGAGCGAGCTACGAGCAGTACTTC. Translating it yields CASSALAGASYEQYF.

The chain has TRBV5-8 and TRBJ2-5; 9 nucleotides align to TRBD1. The CDR3 length is 15 residues. Germline CDR1 SGHTS, CDR2 YDEGEE. V gave up 0 bases and J gave up 5 bases; unmatched junction bases: 5. The CDR3 bases are TGTGCCAGCAGCTTGGGGGGACAGGGCACCGAGACCCAGTACTTC. Translating gives CASSLGGQGTETQYF.

The V call is TRBV28, the J call TRBJ2-7, with a possible D match to TRBD1 (7 bases). The V end lost 5 bases, the J end lost 2 bases, and 22 bases lay between the germline ends. Germline V gene data show CDR1 as MDHEN and CDR2 as SYDVKM. The CDR3 is made up of 17 amino acids. For the CDR3, the DNA is TGTGCCAGCAGTCCCCCCGATTTGGACAGGAGGGCCTACGAGCAGTACTTC. It translates to CASSPPDLDRRAYEQYF.

A remark on this clone: Other DNA sequences from this sample encode an identical CDR3 as well. The gene calls are TRBV29-1 and TRBJ1-1; D remains unclear. The V end was cut by 4 bases, the J end by 5 bases, with 8 bases between. Germline V gives CDR1 SQVTM, CDR2 ANQGSEA. The CDR3 consists of 11 residues. The DNA of the CDR3 is TGCAGCGTTGCCCGGGATACTGAAGCTTTCTTT. Protein: CSVARDTEAFF.

V and J are TRBV7-2 and TRBJ2-2; unclear D gene. Germline CDR1 is SGHTA and CDR2 is FQGNSA. V was pared by 2 bases and J by 1 base, with 5 bases between. This CDR3 is built from 14 residues. The CDR3 protein is CASSLNMNTGELFF. In DNA form, the CDR3 reads TGTGCCAGCAGCTTAAATATGAACACCGGGGAGCTGTTTTTT.

This chain uses TRBV27 with TRBJ1-1; D possibly corresponds to TRBD1 (5 bases). This CDR3 has 14 amino acids. Trimming shortened V by 3 bases and J by 4 bases, and 12 bases separated the two germline ends. Germline CDR1 is MNHEY and CDR2 is SMNVEV (reference sequence). For the CDR3, the DNA is TGTGCCAGCAGTTTTAGCAGGGTGGGCACTGAAGCTTTCTTT. It encodes CASSFSRVGTEAFF.

The V gene is TRBV15, the J gene TRBJ2-7, with D hard to call. Deletions cut 4 bases from V and 3 bases from J, with 13 bases between. Germline V gene lookup returns CDR1 LNHNV and CDR2 YYDKDF (reference sequence). This CDR3 region has 14 residues. The CDR3 nucleotides read TGTGCCACCAGCACTCGACAAAAAGACTACGAGCAGTACTTC. Translated: CATSTRQKDYEQYF.

The V and J genes are TRBV30 and TRBJ1-5, with TRBD1 matching 10 bases. This CDR3 is built from 15 residues. CDR1 and CDR2 from the germline V gene are GTSNPN and SVGIG (reference sequence). Germline trimming cut 3 bases from V and 1 base from J; bases unmatched to any gene: 3. CDR3 DNA sequence: TGTGCCTGGAGCCGGGACAGGGGAAGCAATCAGCCCCAGCATTTT. This sequence encodes CAWSRDRGSNQPQHF.

This clone has a handful of counts. The rearrangement joins TRBV30 to TRBJ2-1, with D perhaps matching TRBD1 (5 bases). Trimming cost V 0 bases and J 3 bases, with 9 bases left between them. Looked up from germline, CDR1 is GTSNPN and CDR2 is SVGIG (reference sequence). The CDR3 loop spans 14 amino acids. The CDR3 nucleotides read TGTGCCTGGAGTGTGGGCAGGGTCTACAATGAGCAGTTCTTC. Residues: CAWSVGRVYNEQFF.

The chain recombines TRBV11-2 with TRBJ2-7; 10 bases line up with TRBD2. V lost 6 bases, J lost 0 bases, and 8 bases stayed unmatched. The CDR3 spans 16 residues. Germline loops: CDR1 SGHAT, CDR2 FQNNGV. CDR3: CASRPLSGRRSYEQYF. The CDR3 coding sequence is TGTGCCAGCAGACCACTTAGCGGGAGGCGCTCCTACGAGCAGTACTTC.

CDR3 protein: CASSYGTSGIEQYF. In nucleotides, the CDR3 is TGTGCCAGCAGCTACGGGACTAGCGGGATCGAGCAGTACTTC. The chain joins TRBV7-8 to TRBJ2-7; TRBD2 agrees at 13 bases. Germline V gene data show CDR1 as SGHVS and CDR2 as FQNEAQ. CDR3 length: 14 amino acids. Trimming removed 4 bases from V and 6 bases from J; junction bases left unmatched: 3.

This clone came up a few times. The genes are TRBV10-3 and TRBJ1-3; 7 bases fit TRBD1. The V gene's germline CDR1 is ENHRY and CDR2 SYGVKD. Trimming removed 3 bases from V and 13 bases from J; junction bases left unmatched: 21. The CDR3 consists of 17 residues. For the CDR3, the DNA is TGTGCCATCAGTGATGCCACCGGGACAGACAATTCCCGCCTTATATATTTT. Amino acids: CAISDATGTDNSRLIYF.

The rearrangement joins TRBV7-2 to TRBJ1-1; 7 bases agree with TRBD1. The length of the CDR3 is 14 residues. V shed 3 bases, J shed 2 bases, and the junction held 3 bases outside the gene matches. CDR1 and CDR2 (germline): SGHTA, FQGNSA. CDR3 nucleotide sequence: TGTGCCAGCAGCTTCTACAGGGGAAACACTGAAGCTTTCTTT. Protein sequence: CASSFYRGNTEAFF.

This clone appeared a few times. The chain carries TRBV19 and TRBJ1-2; possibly TRBD1 for D (5 bases). The CDR3 is made up of 17 amino acids. The ends were cut back, 3 bases at V and 0 bases at J, with 17 bases in the middle. Per germline, CDR1 LNHDA and CDR2 SQIVND (reference sequence). The CDR3 here is CASSMLGLHRTNYGYTF. Written as DNA, the CDR3 is TGTGCCAGTAGTATGTTGGGACTACATCGGACTAACTATGGCTACACCTTC.

This clone was counted a single time. V is TRBV5-4 and J is TRBJ1-1; D might be TRBD1 (6 bases). The CDR3 contains 14 residues. Germline CDR1 and CDR2: SGHNT and YYREEE (reference sequence). V was shortened by 3 bases and J by 10 bases, with 19 bases between the two germline ends. CDR3 DNA: TGTGCCAGCAGCTCCACCCCGGGACACCCGGGAGCTTTCTTT. This gives the protein CASSSTPGHPGAFF.

The rearrangement joins TRBV25-1 to TRBJ2-7, with 7 bases matching TRBD2. CDR1 and CDR2 (germline): MGHDK, SYGVNS. The CDR3 is 16 amino acids. With V trimmed by 6 bases and J by 3 bases, 14 bases remained unmatched. The CDR3 DNA reads as TGTGCCAGCAGCGGGGTTAGGTTAGCGGGCGGCTACGAGCAGTACTTC. This gives the protein CASSGVRLAGGYEQYF.

V gene TRBV4-3 combines with J gene TRBJ1-4; weak D call: TRBD1 (5 bases). V dropped 4 bases and J dropped 7 bases, with 16 bases sitting between them. From germline, CDR1 is LGHNA and CDR2 YSLEER. The CDR3 has 15 amino acids. The CDR3, as DNA: TGCGCCAGCAGCCGGGGGGGAGGTCTTCGTGAAAAACTGTTTTTT. This encodes CASSRGGGLREKLFF.

The gene calls are TRBV18 and TRBJ1-5, with D maybe TRBD1 (6 bases). V was trimmed by 5 bases and J by 3 bases, leaving 11 bases between them. CDR1 is KGHSH and CDR2 is LQKENI in the germline V gene. This CDR3 region has 14 residues. The DNA for the CDR3 is TGTGCCAGCTCATATGGACAGTACAATCAGCCCCAGCATTTT. This encodes CASSYGQYNQPQHF. The entire variable domain, with the rest obtained from reference TRBV18 and TRBJ1-5, is as follows: NAGVMQNPRHLVRRRGQEARLRCSPMKGHSHVYWYRQLPEEGLKFMVYLQKENIIDESGMPKERFSAEFPKEGPSILRIQQVVRGDSAAYFCASSYGQYNQPQHFGDGTRLSIL.

The chain employs TRBV27 and TRBJ1-2; D might be TRBD1 (5 bases). V was cut by 0 bases and J by 6 bases, with 8 bases left in between. There are 13 residues in the CDR3. Germline V gene lookup returns CDR1 MNHEY and CDR2 SMNVEV (reference sequence). CDR3 region: CASSLSGGNGYTF. The DNA for the CDR3 is TGTGCCAGCAGTTTATCGGGGGGGAATGGCTACACCTTC.

In this sample, this clone turned up a few times. The chain couples TRBV28 to TRBJ1-1; TRBD1 is a possible D gene (6 bases). Trimming cost V 6 bases and J 3 bases, with 17 bases left between them. This CDR3 is 15 amino acids long. CDR1 is MDHEN, CDR2 SYDVKM, per germline. CDR3 sequence (DNA): TGTGCCAGCAGATCGCCTCAGGGGTGGGACACTGAAGCTTTCTTT. Protein sequence: CASRSPQGWDTEAFF.

V gene TRBV7-6 combines with J gene TRBJ2-5, with D possibly TRBD2 on 6 matching bases. Germline V gives CDR1 SGHVS, CDR2 FNYEAQ. There are 15 residues in the CDR3. V dropped 8 bases and J dropped 6 bases, with 22 bases sitting between them. The CDR3, as DNA: TGTGCCAGCGGACCGCGGGAATCCGCCAGGAAGACCCAGTACTTC. Its protein product is CASGPRESARKTQYF.

The chain is built from TRBV28 and TRBJ2-4, with 9 bases identical to TRBD2. J lost 3 bases, V lost 7 bases, and 4 bases had no gene match. The germline V gene encodes CDR1 MDHEN and CDR2 SYDVKM. This CDR3 contains 14 residues. The CDR3 reads CASTREGRKNIQYF. The CDR3 DNA reads as TGTGCCAGCACGCGGGAGGGCCGCAAAAACATTCAGTACTTC.

This clone was counted a few times. This sequence joins TRBV28 and TRBJ1-4, with 8 positions matching TRBD1. Per the germline V gene, CDR1 is MDHEN and CDR2 is SYDVKM. This CDR3 is built from 14 residues. The V segment lost 6 bases and the J segment 8 bases; nucleotides outside the gene matches: 8. DNA of the CDR3: TGTGCCAGCAGAACTGACAGGGGCGGAGAAAAACTGTTTTTT. Its protein product is CASRTDRGGEKLFF.

This chain joins TRBV27 and TRBJ2-7; D may be TRBD2 (6 bases). Looked up from germline, CDR1 is MNHEY and CDR2 is SMNVEV (reference sequence). The CDR3 totals 15 residues. Trimming shortened V by 5 bases and J by 8 bases, and 22 bases separated the two germline ends. The CDR3, as DNA: TGTGCCAGCAGTCCCTGGGACTCGACTTTATCTAAGCAGTACTTC. Encoded protein: CASSPWDSTLSKQYF.

The rearrangement uses TRBV2 and TRBJ2-5; 8 bases fit TRBD1. Per the germline V gene, CDR1 is SNHLY and CDR2 is FYNNEI. The CDR3 consists of 16 residues. J was trimmed by 2 bases and V by 7 bases; bases with no gene match: 12. This CDR3 is CASKMGAGTGQETQYF. The DNA for the CDR3 is TGTGCCAGCAAGATGGGGGCCGGGACAGGACAAGAGACCCAGTACTTC.

This chain connects TRBV11-2 to TRBJ2-1, with D tentatively TRBD2 (6 bases). Germline V gives CDR1 SGHAT, CDR2 FQNNGV. V was pared by 5 bases and J by 4 bases, with 18 bases between. CDR3 length: 16 amino acids. The CDR3 sequence: CASSPISGRGYNEQFF. As DNA, the CDR3 is TGTGCCAGCAGCCCCATTTCAGGGCGGGGATACAATGAGCAGTTCTTC.

This clone was recorded only once. The gene calls are TRBV15 and TRBJ2-7, with D perhaps TRBD1 (6 bases). There are 16 residues in the CDR3. Germline CDR1 and CDR2: LNHNV and YYDKDF (reference sequence). Trimming removed 2 bases from V and 2 bases from J, with 16 bases in between. The CDR3: CATSRQQGQFAYEQYF. The CDR3 DNA reads as TGTGCCACCAGCAGACAACAGGGCCAATTCGCCTACGAGCAGTACTTC.